This T cell receptor (beta chain) appears in the sequencing data of a study of T-cell reconstitution after alpha-beta-depleted transplantation in children. Preparation of the TCRbeta library involved a method that used unique molecular identifiers. Each CDR3 protein gets one entry after TCRdb re-called the PCR reads with MiXCR. The sample carries 120,000 or so distinct CDR3 sequences, around 10% recorded once. This clonotype has at least ten counts. V lost 4 bases and J 4 bases, leaving 22 bases between the germline ends. Germline V CDR1 and CDR2: SQVTM, ANQGSEA. The length of the CDR3 is 16 residues.

The sequencing here drew on PBMCs from the stem cell graft donor, taken from the stem cell graft. The sequence was obtained from a human donor who donated a stem cell graft to a child with acute lymphoblastic leukemia. This chain connects TRBV29-1 to TRBJ1-2, with D possibly matching TRBD1 (6 bases). The CDR3 reads CSVVGPGGDSLYGYTF. In DNA form, the CDR3 reads TGCAGCGTTGTGGGACCCGGGGGCGATTCGCTCTATGGCTACACCTTC.